The sequence of this TCR beta chain was determined in a study of T-cell reconstitution after alpha-beta-depleted transplantation in children. CDR1 is ENHRY and CDR2 is SYGVKD in the germline V gene. The V gene lost 5 bases and the J gene lost 2 bases, with 13 bases spanning the gap. The CDR3 covers 14 residues. Preparation of the TCRbeta library involved a method that used unique molecular identifiers. TCRdb reprocessed the PCR reads with MiXCR, giving one entry per CDR3 protein. Among around 380,000 distinct CDR3 sequences listed, about 11% were seen once. The source was PBMCs from the stem cell graft donor, collected from the stem cell graft. The sequence was obtained from a human donor who donated a stem cell graft to a child with acute myeloid leukemia. The chain uses TRBV10-3 and TRBJ2-7; perhaps TRBD1 as D (6 bases). CDR3 in DNA: TGTGCCATCAGTCCCGGGACACTGACCTACGAGCAGTACTTC. Protein product: CAISPGTLTYEQYF.